These 3 T cell receptor beta chains share one sample of origin, sequenced in a study of regulatory T cells in long-lasting Graves disease. HTBI primers from iRepertoire and Arm-PCR of CDR3 regions yielded the TCR beta libraries. Via MiXCR, TCRdb re-called the multiplex PCR reads, giving one row per CDR3 protein. The sample includes hundreds of thousands of distinct CDR3 sequences, approximately 13% seen only once; the top ten take roughly a tenth. This sample's time point: newly diagnosed GD, antithyroid drugs for less than 3 months. PBMC RNA served as the TCR library source. The same sample was also studied in work on T cells in Graves' hyperthyroidism and ophthalmopathy.

The sequencing here drew on peripheral blood mononuclear cells (PBMCs), taken at new diagnosis, from a patient treated with antithyroid drugs. The receptor source for this set is a man aged 25 to 40 with Graves disease.

As regards this clonotype: Since a much larger clone is just one base distant, this may be a read error. The V and J genes are TRBV7-9 and TRBJ1-6, with D maybe TRBD1 (6 bases). Germline CDR1 and CDR2: SEHNR and FQNEAQ (reference sequence). The CDR3 has 17 residues. With 1 base removed from V and 10 bases from J, the gap between germline ends came to 20 bases. Here the CDR3 reads CASSLVTGGEGKSPLHF. Here the CDR3 DNA reads TGTGCCAGCAGCTTAGTAACTGGGGGCGAGGGAAAATCACCCCTCCACTTT.

This clonotype has at least ten counts. The rearrangement links TRBV12-3 or TRBV12-4 to TRBJ2-3, with D possibly being TRBD1 (5 bases). The ends were cut back, 3 bases at V and 4 bases at J, with 14 bases in the middle. This CDR3 region has 15 residues. The CDR3 sequence is CASSFGQDGADTQYF. The CDR3 DNA follows: TGTGCCAGCAGTTTTGGACAAGACGGCGCAGATACGCAGTATTTT.

This clonotype was recorded many times. The rearrangement joins TRBV11-1 to TRBJ1-5; D uncertain. Trimming stripped 5 bases from V and 6 bases from J, with 11 bases between. Germline lookup yields CDR1 SGHAT and CDR2 FQDESV (reference sequence). The CDR3 runs 13 residues. The CDR3, as DNA: TGTGCCAGCAGCCAAAGATCCGGTCAGCCCCAGCATTTT. It encodes CASSQRSGQPQHF.